Shown below are 21 T cell receptor beta chains from a single sample sequenced in a study of blood T cell repertoires in COVID-19. The data were produced by immunoSEQ multiplex PCR, yet TCRdb's version contains in-frame clones alone and is incomplete. This sample has approximately 260,000 clones; about nine tenths occur once, and the top ten carry about 6%. The sample consisted of PBMCs or T cells enriched from blood (not recorded which). All receptors derive from a woman under 40 with acute COVID-19.

CDR3 coding DNA: TGTGCCAGCAGCCCCGTCGGGAGCTCTGAAGCTTTCTTT. Protein: CASSPVGSSEAFF. The chain has TRBV5-6 and TRBJ1-1; D remains unclear. Germline loops: CDR1 SGHDT, CDR2 YYEEEE. This CDR3 has 13 residues. Trimming took off 4 bases at V and 6 bases at J, with 13 bases between the two ends.

The rearrangement joins TRBV10-3 to TRBJ2-7; the match to TRBD2 covers 8 bases. This CDR3 is built from 11 residues. From germline, CDR1 is ENHRY and CDR2 SYGVKD. The J segment lost 5 bases and the V segment lost 6 bases, leaving 0 bases of the junction unmatched. The CDR3 sequence: CAIRAGDEQYF. In DNA, the CDR3 is TGTGCCATCAGAGCGGGGGACGAGCAGTACTTC.

The genes are TRBV7-9 and TRBJ1-2, with 7 bases fitting TRBD1. CDR1 is SEHNR, CDR2 FQNEAQ, per germline (reference sequence). Unmatched junction bases numbered 10, after V lost 5 bases and J lost 4 bases. The CDR3 loop spans 15 amino acids. Here the CDR3 reads CASSPLPQGTYGYTF. CDR3 in DNA: TGTGCCAGCAGCCCCCTCCCACAGGGGACCTATGGCTACACCTTC.

The chain employs TRBV7-3 and TRBJ1-4; tentative D call: TRBD1 (5 bases). From germline, CDR1 is SGHTA and CDR2 FQGTGA. Trimming took 3 bases from V and 5 from J, leaving 25 bases between them. This CDR3 contains 19 residues. CDR3 sequence (DNA): TGTGCCAGCAGCTTTCTGACCGGCACAGGCTCAGCGACAAATGAAAAACTGTTTTTT. Encoded protein: CASSFLTGTGSATNEKLFF.

The chain recombines TRBV7-9 with TRBJ1-4, with D perhaps matching TRBD1 (6 bases). Germline V gene data show CDR1 as SEHNR and CDR2 as FQNEAQ (reference sequence). The CDR3 covers 16 residues. The V end lost 4 bases, the J end lost 5 bases, and 17 bases lay between the germline ends. The DNA for the CDR3 is TGTGCCAGCAGCTCGAAAAACAGGGATCTCAATGAAAAACTGTTTTTT. It yields the protein CASSSKNRDLNEKLFF.

This clone was found once. The chain combines TRBV19 with TRBJ1-1, with D hard to call. Germline CDR1 is LNHDA and CDR2 is SQIVND (reference sequence). The CDR3 loop spans 14 amino acids. V shed 5 bases and J shed 0 bases, with 10 bases lying between them. CDR3 region: CASSLSQMNTEAFF. CDR3 coding DNA: TGTGCCAGTAGTTTATCTCAGATGAACACTGAAGCTTTCTTT.

The V and J genes are TRBV19 and TRBJ2-2, with D perhaps matching TRBD1 (5 bases). Germline values: CDR1 LNHDA, CDR2 SQIVND (reference sequence). The CDR3 has 14 amino acids. Trimming stripped 6 bases from V and 5 bases from J, with 13 bases between. DNA for the CDR3: TGTGCCAGTAGACAGGACGGTACGACCGGGGAGCTGTTTTTT. Protein: CASRQDGTTGELFF.

The gene calls are TRBV15 and TRBJ1-5; a weak D match, TRBD1 (5 bases). CDR1 LNHNV and CDR2 YYDKDF come from the germline V gene (reference sequence). V shed 5 bases and J shed 6 bases, with 14 bases lying between them. CDR3 length: 14 amino acids. CDR3 in amino acids: CATSLGQTIQPQHF. The CDR3 DNA reads as TGTGCCACCAGCCTGGGGCAGACCATTCAGCCCCAGCATTTT.

There are a few counts of this clone. CDR3 coding DNA: TGTGCCAGCAGCTTAGCAGCGGGAGTACGCGGTGAGCAGTTCTTC. Translated, it gives CASSLAAGVRGEQFF. This sequence joins TRBV7-8 and TRBJ2-1; TRBD2 aligns across 8 bases. Trimming removed 0 bases from V and 9 bases from J; junction bases left unmatched: 7. This CDR3 is 15 amino acids long. From germline, CDR1 is SGHVS and CDR2 FQNEAQ.

The genes are TRBV15 and TRBJ2-1; TRBD2 agrees at 12 bases. Germline CDR1 reads LNHNV; CDR2 reads YYDKDF (reference sequence). V trimming: 3 bases; J trimming: 9 bases; junction bases outside the gene matches: 6. CDR3 size: 15 residues. For the CDR3, the DNA is TGTGCCACCAGCAGTGGACTAGCGGGAATCGGTGAGCAGTTCTTC. As protein: CATSSGLAGIGEQFF.

The chain links TRBV5-1 to TRBJ1-1; TRBD1 matches at 9 bases. V lost 4 bases and J lost 0; bases outside the gene matches: 10. Germline CDR1 reads SGHRS; CDR2 reads YFSETQ. The CDR3 is 17 residues long. CDR3 coding DNA: TGCGCCAGCAGCCCGGGGGTGGGACAGGGCCTGAACACTGAAGCTTTCTTT. Encoded protein: CASSPGVGQGLNTEAFF. The whole variable domain, remainder taken from reference TRBV5-1 and TRBJ1-1, is KAGVTQTPRYLIKTRGQQVTLSCSPISGHRSVSWYQQTPGQGLQFLFEYFSETQRNKGNFPGRFSGRQFSNSRSEMNVSTLELGDSALYLCASSPGVGQGLNTEAFFGQGTRLTVV.

This clone was detected once. V is TRBV19 and J is TRBJ1-1; 7 nucleotides line up with TRBD1. Germline CDR1 reads LNHDA; CDR2 reads SQIVND (reference sequence). CDR3 length equals 12 residues. V lost 3 bases and J lost 8; bases outside the gene matches: 3. CDR3 sequence (DNA): TGTGCCAGTAGTATGGGACAGCGAGAAGCTTTCTTT. Amino acid sequence: CASSMGQREAFF.

This chain uses TRBV3-1 (or the pseudogene TRBV3-2) with TRBJ1-6; D remains ambiguous. The CDR3 has 13 residues. The V end was cut by 5 bases, the J end by 5 bases, with 7 bases between. CDR1 LGHDT and CDR2 YNNKEL come from the germline V gene (reference sequence). CDR3 in DNA: TGTGCCAGCAGCAGGGAGAATAATTCACCCCTCCACTTT. Translating it yields CASSRENNSPLHF.

This chain connects TRBV7-2 to TRBJ2-5, with D unclear. V lost 4 bases and J 3 bases, leaving 3 bases between the germline ends. CDR1 is SGHTA and CDR2 is FQGNSA in the germline V gene. The CDR3 contains 11 residues. CDR3 protein: CASSSKETQYF. The CDR3 nucleotides read TGTGCCAGCAGCTCAAAAGAGACCCAGTACTTC.

The chain is built from TRBV2 and TRBJ2-7; TRBD1 agrees at 7 bases. V lost 8 bases, J lost 4 bases, and 8 bases stayed unmatched. This CDR3 comprises 13 residues. The germline V gene encodes CDR1 SNHLY and CDR2 FYNNEI. CDR3 bases: TGTGCCAGCGCCGACAGGGTTGGTTACGAGCAGTACTTC. This codes for CASADRVGYEQYF.

This rearrangement joins TRBV5-1 to TRBJ1-4; no definite D call. CDR1 and CDR2 from the germline V gene are SGHRS and YFSETQ. Trimming cost V 1 base and J 6 bases, with 16 bases left between them. The CDR3 is 16 amino acids. Here the CDR3 reads CASSLWRGGVHEKLFF. Written as DNA, the CDR3 is TGCGCCAGCAGCTTGTGGCGGGGAGGAGTGCATGAAAAACTGTTTTTT.

V and J are TRBV3-1 (or the pseudogene TRBV3-2) and TRBJ2-2, with D possibly TRBD1 on 6 matching bases. Germline V gives CDR1 LGHDT, CDR2 YNNKEL (reference sequence). The CDR3 is 15 amino acids. Trimming left V 0 bases short and J 3 bases short, with 8 bases between. CDR3 sequence reads: CASSQDRGYTGELFF. For the CDR3, the DNA is TGTGCCAGCAGCCAAGACAGGGGTTACACCGGGGAGCTGTTTTTT.

This sequence joins TRBV5-1 and TRBJ1-2; D might be TRBD1 (6 bases). Between the trimmed V and J ends, which lost 4 bases and 2 bases, there was a span of 15 bases. The CDR3 totals 15 residues. Germline V lookup: CDR1 SGHRS, CDR2 YFSETQ. CDR3 protein: CASSPVRGSNYGYTF. CDR3 DNA sequence: TGCGCCAGCAGCCCGGTGAGGGGGAGCAACTATGGCTACACCTTC.

The chain is built from TRBV7-2 and TRBJ2-5; D uncertain. The V gene's germline CDR1 is SGHTA and CDR2 FQGNSA. The CDR3 has 14 amino acids. V shed 0 bases and J shed 4 bases, with 9 bases lying between them. CDR3 nucleotides: TGTGCCAGCAGCTTAGCGGTAACAAGAGAGACCCAGTACTTC. Protein sequence: CASSLAVTRETQYF.

CDR3: CASSEWKGGTYEQYF. DNA of the CDR3: TGTGCCAGCAGTGAATGGAAAGGGGGAACCTACGAGCAGTACTTC. The J gene is TRBJ2-7, the V gene TRBV2; tentatively, D is TRBD1 (6 bases). The CDR3 length is 15 residues. V shed 2 bases and J shed 2 bases, with 13 bases lying between them. From germline, CDR1 is SNHLY and CDR2 FYNNEI. Full variable domain (rest looked up from reference TRBV2 and TRBJ2-7): EPEVTQTPSHQVTQMGQEVILRCVPISNHLYFYWYRQILGQKVEFLVSFYNNEISEKSEIFDDQFSVERPDGSNFTLKIRSTKLEDSAMYFCASSEWKGGTYEQYFGPGTRLTVT.

This clone appeared a few times. The chain employs TRBV10-3 and TRBJ2-2; 9 bases fit TRBD1. After removal of 7 bases from V and 4 bases from J, the junction contained 1 base not matched to a gene. This CDR3 contains 13 residues. Germline assignment: CDR1 ENHRY and CDR2 SYGVKD. CDR3: CAIKDRGTGELFF. CDR3 bases: TGTGCCATCAAGGACAGGGGCACCGGGGAGCTGTTTTTT.